The present T cell receptor (beta chain) was sequenced within a study of shared clonotypes between healthy human individuals. The assay was immunoSEQ multiplex PCR, and TCRdb's table has in-frame clones only and misses some. The sample yields around 1,100,000 clones, approximately 80% seen once. Germline CDR1 MDHEN, CDR2 SYDVKM. The CDR3 covers 14 residues. V dropped 4 bases and J dropped 4 bases, with 13 bases sitting between them. This sequence joins TRBV28 and TRBJ1-2; D gene ambiguous. The receptor's source is a young man in good health. Some clones in this sample may be carry-over from other donors' samples. The sample taken for sequencing was memory CD4+ T cells from PBMCs. The subset is: CD45RA-negative fraction. CDR3 in DNA: TGTGCCAGCAGTTATAGGGTCCAGAGCTATGGCTACACCTTC. It specifies CASSYRVQSYGYTF.